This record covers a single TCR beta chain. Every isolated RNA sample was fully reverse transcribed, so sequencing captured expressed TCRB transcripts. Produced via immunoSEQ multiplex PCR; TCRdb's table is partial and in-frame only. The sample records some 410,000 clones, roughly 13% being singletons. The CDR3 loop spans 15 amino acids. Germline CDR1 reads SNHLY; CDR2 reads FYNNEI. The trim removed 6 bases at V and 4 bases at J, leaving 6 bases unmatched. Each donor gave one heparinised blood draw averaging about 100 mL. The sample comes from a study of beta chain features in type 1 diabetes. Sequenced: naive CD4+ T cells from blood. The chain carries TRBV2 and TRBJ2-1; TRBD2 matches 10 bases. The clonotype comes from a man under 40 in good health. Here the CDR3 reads CASSVLAGRYNEQFF. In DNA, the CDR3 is TGTGCCAGCAGCGTACTAGCGGGGAGATACAATGAGCAGTTCTTC.